A single sample gave rise to the 17 T cell receptor beta chains below, sequenced in a study of CD8+CD57+ T cells in acquired aplastic anemia. All patients picked for sequencing had shown, by flow cytometry, an expansion of CD8+CD57+ cells. Profiling that covered TCR beta VDJ and CDR3 relied on genomic DNA as its template. TCRdb passed the reads through MiXCR, listing each CDR3 protein once. The data show approximately 300,000 distinct CDR3 sequences, 56% seen once. Sequenced input: sorted CD4+, CD8+, or CD8+CD57+ T cells (not recorded which) from PBMCs. Receptors originate from a human donor with aplastic anemia.

The CDR3 reads CSARDTGEYGYTF. Written as DNA, the CDR3 is TGCAGTGCTAGAGATACAGGAGAGTATGGCTACACCTTC. The chain has TRBV20-1 and TRBJ1-2, with a possible D match to TRBD1 (5 bases). The CDR3 covers 13 residues. CDR1 is DFQATT and CDR2 is SNEGSKA in the germline V gene (reference sequence). V was cut by 0 bases and J by 5 bases, with 10 bases left in between.

This clonotype appeared a few times. The DNA of the CDR3 is TGTGCCAGTAGTATTCGGGGACCGGACGAGCAGTACTTC. It translates to CASSIRGPDEQYF. The chain employs TRBV11-1 and TRBJ2-7; perhaps D is TRBD1 or TRBD2 (5 bases each). In germline, CDR1 is SGHAT, CDR2 FQDESV (reference sequence). This CDR3 is built from 13 residues. V lost 9 bases, J lost 5 bases, and 17 bases lay in between.

The chain uses TRBV20-1 and TRBJ2-5; 7 bases align to TRBD2. CDR3 size: 14 residues. CDR1 DFQATT and CDR2 SNEGSKA come from the germline V gene (reference sequence). V trimming: 6 bases; J trimming: 5 bases; junction bases outside the gene matches: 12. CDR3 residues: CSASTGGRGETQYF. Written as DNA, the CDR3 is TGCAGTGCCAGCACCGGGGGGAGAGGGGAGACCCAGTACTTC.

In DNA, the CDR3 is TGTGCCAGCAGTGCAACAGGGGGGTCGGATGGCGGGGAGCTGTTTTTT. This sequence encodes CASSATGGSDGGELFF. The rearrangement uses TRBV6-4 and TRBJ2-2; 8 bases map to TRBD1. This CDR3 region has 16 residues. The ends lost 4 bases at V and 7 bases at J; junction bases unmatched: 11. Germline loops: CDR1 MRHNA, CDR2 SNTAGT.

CDR3 in amino acids: CASSAGTGGMSSPLHF. CDR3 nucleotides: TGTGCCAGCAGTGCCGGGACAGGGGGCATGAGTTCACCCCTCCACTTT. V gene TRBV2 combines with J gene TRBJ1-6; 12 bases are shared with TRBD1. Looked up from germline, CDR1 is SNHLY and CDR2 is FYNNEI. The ends lost 4 bases at V and 9 bases at J; junction bases unmatched: 7. CDR3 size: 16 residues.

This clonotype was seen only once. The rearrangement links TRBV20-1 to TRBJ2-5, with a tentative D call TRBD1 (6 bases). With 3 bases removed from V and 5 bases from J, the gap between germline ends came to 16 bases. The germline gives CDR1 DFQATT, CDR2 SNEGSKA (reference sequence). The CDR3 spans 14 residues. CDR3 sequence (DNA): TGCAGTGCTAGGGGGGCCCCAGGTCTGGAGACCCAGTACTTC. This codes for CSARGAPGLETQYF.

This clonotype has ten or more counts. The chain uses TRBV9 and TRBJ2-1; a possible D gene is TRBD1 (6 bases). Trimming pared 0 bases from V and 3 bases from J, leaving 13 bases between. Germline V gene lookup returns CDR1 SGDLS and CDR2 YYNGEE. CDR3 size: 16 residues. DNA for the CDR3: TGTGCCAGCAGCGTAGGGACAGTGGGGAACTACAATGAGCAGTTCTTC. This translates into CASSVGTVGNYNEQFF.

This sequence joins TRBV20-1 and TRBJ2-7; the D gene is possibly TRBD2 (6 bases). CDR1 is DFQATT, CDR2 SNEGSKA, per germline (reference sequence). V was trimmed by 3 bases and J by 2 bases, leaving 11 bases between them. The CDR3 is made up of 13 amino acids. The CDR3 is CSARGLQTYEQYF. For the CDR3, the DNA is TGCAGTGCTAGGGGACTCCAGACCTACGAGCAGTACTTC.

The V call is TRBV10-3, the J call TRBJ2-2; 9 nucleotides agree with TRBD1. Germline CDR1 is ENHRY and CDR2 is SYGVKD. The CDR3 extends over 16 amino acids. Trimming removed 5 bases from V and 3 bases from J; junction bases left unmatched: 7. For the CDR3, the DNA is TGTGCCATCAGTAGTACAGGGGGCGCGGACACCGGGGAGCTGTTTTTT. Translated, it gives CAISSTGGADTGELFF.

The rearrangement joins TRBV19 to TRBJ1-2; D might be TRBD1 (6 bases). Germline CDR1 LNHDA, CDR2 SQIVND (reference sequence). V was shortened by 8 bases and J by 6 bases, with 19 bases between the two germline ends. This CDR3 has 14 amino acids. The CDR3 DNA reads as TGTGCCAGTCAAACACAAGACAGGATCGATGGCTACACCTTC. Residues: CASQTQDRIDGYTF. Variable domain in full (rest from reference TRBV19 and TRBJ1-2): DGGITQSPKYLFRKEGQNVTLSCEQNLNHDAMYWYRQDPGQGLRLIYYSQIVNDFQKGDIAEGYSVSREKKESFPLTVTSAQKNPTAFYLCASQTQDRIDGYTFGSGTRLTVV.

The sample holds a few counts of this clonotype. The rearrangement uses TRBV15 and TRBJ1-3; D gene uncertain. Germline V gene lookup returns CDR1 LNHNV and CDR2 YYDKDF (reference sequence). The V end lost 1 base, the J end lost 0 bases, and 7 bases lay between the germline ends. There are 15 residues in the CDR3. The CDR3 coding sequence is TGTGCCACCAGCAGAGCTGATCTCTCTGGAAACACCATATATTTT. Residues: CATSRADLSGNTIYF.

This clonotype has just a few counts. The CDR3 DNA reads as TGTGCCATCAGTGAAGGGCCGGGGGCCCCAGGCTACACCTTC. As protein: CAISEGPGAPGYTF. This chain uses TRBV10-3 with TRBJ1-2; tentatively, D is TRBD1 (6 bases). The CDR3 loop spans 14 amino acids. Trimming took 3 bases from V and 8 from J, leaving 16 bases between them. Germline V gene lookup returns CDR1 ENHRY and CDR2 SYGVKD.

This clonotype showed up many times. The V call is TRBV7-9, the J call TRBJ2-2; D is unresolved. This CDR3 has 14 residues. Germline V CDR1 and CDR2: SEHNR, FQNEAQ (reference sequence). V was trimmed by 1 base and J by 5 bases, leaving 8 bases between them. The CDR3 region is CASSLEARTGELFF. In DNA, the CDR3 is TGTGCCAGCAGCTTAGAGGCGCGGACCGGGGAGCTGTTTTTT.

This chain joins TRBV10-2 and TRBJ2-5; 7 nucleotides match TRBD1. The length of the CDR3 is 14 residues. The V gene's germline CDR1 is WSHSY and CDR2 SAAADI. After removal of 7 bases from V and 1 base from J, the junction contained 6 bases not matched to a gene. The CDR3 protein is CASTRDRVQETQYF. DNA of the CDR3: TGCGCCAGCACCCGGGACAGAGTCCAAGAGACCCAGTACTTC.

This clonotype was observed many times. The rearrangement joins TRBV4-1 to TRBJ1-4, with D hard to call. The CDR3 is 16 amino acids. Germline V gene sequence: CDR1 MGHRA, CDR2 YSYEKL. V gave up 2 bases and J gave up 7 bases, with 17 bases separating them. CDR3 loop: CASSQSRRGLSEKLFF. As DNA, the CDR3 is TGCGCCAGCAGCCAATCCCGTCGGGGTTTGAGTGAAAAACTGTTTTTT.

This clonotype was observed many times. The rearrangement joins TRBV14 to TRBJ2-1; TRBD2 agrees at 10 bases. The length of the CDR3 is 19 residues. V trimming: 8 bases; J trimming: 3 bases; junction bases outside the gene matches: 19. Looked up from germline, CDR1 is SGHDN and CDR2 is FVKESK. CDR3 amino acids: CASGKSGRAQIGHYNEQFF. The CDR3 nucleotides read TGTGCCAGCGGCAAAAGCGGGAGGGCTCAAATTGGTCACTACAATGAGCAGTTCTTC.

This clonotype was found many times. The V call is TRBV5-1, the J call TRBJ1-6; no firm D call. The length of the CDR3 is 14 residues. Germline CDR1 reads SGHRS; CDR2 reads YFSETQ. Trimming took off 0 bases at V and 2 bases at J, with 3 bases between the two ends. CDR3 residues: CASSLAPYNSPLHF. CDR3 nucleotide sequence: TGCGCCAGCAGCTTGGCTCCCTATAATTCACCCCTCCACTTT.